This is a list of T cell receptor beta chains from one sample in a study of molecular identifiers for immune sequencing clone quantification. Using its own MiXCR run on the PCR reads, TCRdb lists one record per CDR3 protein. Of under 600,000 distinct CDR3 sequences in the sample, around 21% were seen once. Sequenced: naive CD8+ T cells from blood, with Jurkat cell RNA spiked in. These receptors all stem from a human donor in good health. Some libraries in this study had Jurkat cell RNA spiked in. Each CDR3 is given without its conserved first and last residue.

>TRBV7-9|TRBJ1-6
ASSFDSIGSPLH
>TRBV27|TRBJ2-3
ASSLSQGAAVN
>TRBV19|TRBJ1-4
ASSADTTTNEKLF
>TRBV20-1|TRBJ2-3
SARDLETNTDTQY
>TRBV27|TRBJ1-6
ASSLAGVGSPLH
>TRBV27|TRBJ2-3
ASSLLQRNPSTDTQY
>TRBV6-1|TRBJ1-5
ASSEFTGGGGNQPQH
>TRBV2|TRBJ2-1
ASTGLAGYNEQF
>TRBV2|TRBJ1-2
ASSEAQGGYGYT
>TRBV19|TRBJ2-4
ASSLQPPGLAGGPAKNIQY
>TRBV20-1|TRBJ1-5
SARDPGIIHQPQH
>TRBV10-3|TRBJ1-1
AISESVSMNTEAF
>TRBV30|TRBJ2-7
AWSAPELAGVYEQY
>TRBV10-3|TRBJ2-3
AISDPNLLAGVTDTQY
>TRBV6-2/TRBV6-3|TRBJ2-4
ASSYPPQASVRDIQY
>TRBV29-1|TRBJ1-2
SAWGQGQLGGYT
>TRBV10-3|TRBJ2-7
AITLMDLAQYEQY
>TRBV29-1|TRBJ1-1
SVETRLNTEAF
>TRBV25-1|TRBJ1-1
ASSESMPGSVLTEAF
>TRBV5-3|TRBJ2-7
ASSWGQISYEQY
>TRBV5-6|TRBJ1-5
ASSLGDQPQH
>TRBV4-1|TRBJ2-5
ASSQKTALRGLRETQY
>TRBV7-9|TRBJ2-2
ASSLPQGQVYTGELS
>TRBV30|TRBJ1-5
AWTGARGNQPQH
>TRBV7-9|TRBJ1-1
ASSLPTGPNTEAF
>TRBV4-3|TRBJ1-2
ASSQDRQHYGYT
>TRBV11-2|TRBJ2-5
ASSLRYAIQETQY
>TRBV6-5|TRBJ2-3
ASRDTGTSTDTQY
>TRBV4-1|TRBJ2-3
ASSQESAFGTDTQY